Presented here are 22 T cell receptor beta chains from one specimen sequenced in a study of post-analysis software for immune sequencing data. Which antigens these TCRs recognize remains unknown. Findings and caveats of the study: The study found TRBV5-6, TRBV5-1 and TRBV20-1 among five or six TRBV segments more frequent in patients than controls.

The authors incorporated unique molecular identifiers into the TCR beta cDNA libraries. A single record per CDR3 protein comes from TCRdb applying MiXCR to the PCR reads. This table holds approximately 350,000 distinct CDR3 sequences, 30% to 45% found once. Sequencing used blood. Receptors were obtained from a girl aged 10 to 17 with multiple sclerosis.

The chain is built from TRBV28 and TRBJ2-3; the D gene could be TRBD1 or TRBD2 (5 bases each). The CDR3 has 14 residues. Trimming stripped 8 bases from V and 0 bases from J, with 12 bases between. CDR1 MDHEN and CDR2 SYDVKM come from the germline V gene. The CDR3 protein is CASGSWGSTDTQYF. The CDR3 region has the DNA TGTGCCAGCGGGTCTTGGGGGAGCACAGATACGCAGTATTTT.

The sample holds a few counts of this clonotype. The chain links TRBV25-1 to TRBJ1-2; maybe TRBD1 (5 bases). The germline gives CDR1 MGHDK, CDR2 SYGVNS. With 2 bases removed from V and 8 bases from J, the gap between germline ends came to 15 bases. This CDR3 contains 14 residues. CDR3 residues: CASSEPQRGEGYTF. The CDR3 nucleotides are TGTGCCAGCAGTGAACCACAGAGAGGGGAGGGCTACACCTTC.

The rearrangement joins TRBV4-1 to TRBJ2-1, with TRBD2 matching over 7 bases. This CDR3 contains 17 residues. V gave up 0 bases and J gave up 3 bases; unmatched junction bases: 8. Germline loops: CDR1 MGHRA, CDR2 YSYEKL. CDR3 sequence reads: CASSQDPGRRGYNEQFF. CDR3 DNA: TGCGCCAGCAGCCAAGACCCCGGGAGGAGGGGCTACAATGAGCAGTTCTTC.

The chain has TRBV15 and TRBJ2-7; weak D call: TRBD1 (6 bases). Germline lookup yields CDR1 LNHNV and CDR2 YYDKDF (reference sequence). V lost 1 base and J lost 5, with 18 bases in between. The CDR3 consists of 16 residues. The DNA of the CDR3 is TGTGCCACCAGCAGAGCCCCTACAGGGTTCCTCCACGAGCAGTACTTC. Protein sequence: CATSRAPTGFLHEQYF.

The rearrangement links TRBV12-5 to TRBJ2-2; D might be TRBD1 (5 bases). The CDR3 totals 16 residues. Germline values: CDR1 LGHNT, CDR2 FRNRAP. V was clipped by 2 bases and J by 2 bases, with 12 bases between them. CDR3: CASGLPDTTNTGELFF. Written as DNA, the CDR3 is TGTGCTAGTGGTTTGCCGGACACAACAAACACCGGGGAGCTGTTTTTT.

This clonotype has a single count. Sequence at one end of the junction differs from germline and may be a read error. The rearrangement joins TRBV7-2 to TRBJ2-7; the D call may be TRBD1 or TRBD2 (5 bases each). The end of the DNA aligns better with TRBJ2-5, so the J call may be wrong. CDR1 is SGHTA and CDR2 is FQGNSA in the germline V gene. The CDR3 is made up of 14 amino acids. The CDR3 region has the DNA TGTGCCGGCAGCCTTAACGGGGACGAGGAGACCCAGTACTTC. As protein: CAGSLNGDEETQYF.

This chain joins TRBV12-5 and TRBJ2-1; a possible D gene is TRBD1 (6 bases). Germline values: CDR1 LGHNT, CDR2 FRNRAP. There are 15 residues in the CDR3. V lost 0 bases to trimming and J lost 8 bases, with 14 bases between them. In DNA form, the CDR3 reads TGTGCTAGTGGTTTGGTACTAGGCAAGGGGGATGAGCAGTTCTTC. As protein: CASGLVLGKGDEQFF.

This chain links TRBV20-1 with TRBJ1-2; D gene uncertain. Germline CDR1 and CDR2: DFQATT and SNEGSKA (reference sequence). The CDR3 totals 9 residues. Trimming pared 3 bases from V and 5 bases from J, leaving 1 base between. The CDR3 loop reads CSASYGYTF. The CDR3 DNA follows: TGCAGTGCTAGTTATGGCTACACCTTC.

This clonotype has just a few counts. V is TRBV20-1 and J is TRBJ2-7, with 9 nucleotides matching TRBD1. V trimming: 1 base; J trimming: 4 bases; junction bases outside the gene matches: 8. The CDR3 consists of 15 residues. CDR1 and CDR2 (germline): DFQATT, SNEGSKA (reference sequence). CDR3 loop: CSARVPGQGPYEQYF. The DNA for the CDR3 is TGCAGTGCTAGAGTCCCGGGACAGGGACCTTACGAGCAGTACTTC.

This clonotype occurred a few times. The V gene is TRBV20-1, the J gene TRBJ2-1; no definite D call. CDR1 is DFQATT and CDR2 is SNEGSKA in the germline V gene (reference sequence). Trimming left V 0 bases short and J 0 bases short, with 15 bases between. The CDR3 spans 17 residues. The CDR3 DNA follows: TGCAGTGCTAGAGATCCCCTGGCGAGATCCTCCTACAATGAGCAGTTCTTC. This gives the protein CSARDPLARSSYNEQFF.

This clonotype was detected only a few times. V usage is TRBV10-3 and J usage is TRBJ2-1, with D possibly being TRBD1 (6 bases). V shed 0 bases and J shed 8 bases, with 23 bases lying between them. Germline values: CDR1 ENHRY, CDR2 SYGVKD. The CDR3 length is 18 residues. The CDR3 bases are TGTGCCATCAGTGAGTCAGGACCATGGCAGGGGCTACACCATGAGCAGTTCTTC. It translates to CAISESGPWQGLHHEQFF.

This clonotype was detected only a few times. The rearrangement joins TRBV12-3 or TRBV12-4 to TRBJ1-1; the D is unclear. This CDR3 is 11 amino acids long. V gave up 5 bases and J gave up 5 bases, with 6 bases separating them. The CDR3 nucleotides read TGTGCCAGCAGTCCCCGAACTGAAGCTTTCTTT. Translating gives CASSPRTEAFF.

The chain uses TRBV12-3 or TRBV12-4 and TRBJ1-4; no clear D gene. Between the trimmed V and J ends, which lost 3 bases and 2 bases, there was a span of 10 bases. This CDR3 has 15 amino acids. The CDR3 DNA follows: TGTGCCAGCAGTTTTGGGCCTGGTACTAATGAAAAACTGTTTTTT. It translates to CASSFGPGTNEKLFF.

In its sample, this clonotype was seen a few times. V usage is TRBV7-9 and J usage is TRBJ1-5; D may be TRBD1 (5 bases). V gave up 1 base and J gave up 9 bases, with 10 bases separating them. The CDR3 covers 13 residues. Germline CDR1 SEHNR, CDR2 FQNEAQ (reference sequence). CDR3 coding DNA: TGTGCCAGCAGCTTAGACGCGGGACGGCCCCAGCATTTT. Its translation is CASSLDAGRPQHF. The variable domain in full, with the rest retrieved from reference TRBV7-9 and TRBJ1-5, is DTGVSQNPRHKITKRGQNVTFRCDPISEHNRLYWYRQTLGQGPEFLTYFQNEAQLEKSRLLSDRFSAERPKGSFSTLEIQRTEQGDSAMYLCASSLDAGRPQHFGDGTRLSIL.

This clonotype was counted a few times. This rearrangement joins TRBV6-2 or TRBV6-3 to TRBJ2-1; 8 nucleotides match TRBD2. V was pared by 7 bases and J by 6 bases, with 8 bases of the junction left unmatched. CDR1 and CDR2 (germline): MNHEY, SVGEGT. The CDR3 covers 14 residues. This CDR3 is CASIRAGAINEQFF. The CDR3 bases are TGTGCCAGCATCAGAGCGGGGGCCATCAATGAGCAGTTCTTC.

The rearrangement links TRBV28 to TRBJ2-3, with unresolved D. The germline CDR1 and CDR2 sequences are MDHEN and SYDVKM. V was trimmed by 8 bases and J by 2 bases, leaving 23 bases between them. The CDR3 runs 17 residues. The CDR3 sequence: CASLRAFPLTATDTQYF. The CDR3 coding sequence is TGTGCCAGCCTACGGGCCTTCCCCCTTACCGCCACAGATACGCAGTATTTT.

CDR3 DNA sequence: TGTGCCAGCAGTGGGCCAACTAATGAAAAACTGTTTTTT. This translates into CASSGPTNEKLFF. This chain joins TRBV25-1 and TRBJ1-4; D remains ambiguous. The CDR3 totals 13 residues. V shed 4 bases and J shed 0 bases, with 3 bases lying between them. Germline V gene data show CDR1 as MGHDK and CDR2 as SYGVNS.

CDR3 sequence: CASSLAEGYSNQPQHF. The CDR3 region has the DNA TGTGCCAGCAGCTTAGCGGAGGGGTATAGCAATCAGCCCCAGCATTTT. The chain links TRBV7-2 to TRBJ1-5, with a weak D call TRBD1 (5 bases). V lost 0 bases, J lost 0 bases, and 9 bases lay in between. The CDR3 is 16 amino acids. Germline CDR1 and CDR2: SGHTA and FQGNSA. The whole variable domain, remainder taken from reference TRBV7-2 and TRBJ1-5, is GAGVSQSPSNKVTEKGKDVELRCDPISGHTALYWYRQSLGQGLEFLIYFQGNSAPDKSGLPSDRFSAERTGGSVSTLTIQRTQQEDSAVYLCASSLAEGYSNQPQHFGDGTRLSIL.

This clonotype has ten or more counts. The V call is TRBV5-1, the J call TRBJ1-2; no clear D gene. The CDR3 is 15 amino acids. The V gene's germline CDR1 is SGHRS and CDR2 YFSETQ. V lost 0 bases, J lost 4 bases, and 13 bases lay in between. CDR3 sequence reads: CASSLDGRQTYGYTF. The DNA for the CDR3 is TGCGCCAGCAGCTTGGATGGCAGGCAGACCTATGGCTACACCTTC. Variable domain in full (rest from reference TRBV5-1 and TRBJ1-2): KAGVTQTPRYLIKTRGQQVTLSCSPISGHRSVSWYQQTPGQGLQFLFEYFSETQRNKGNFPGRFSGRQFSNSRSEMNVSTLELGDSALYLCASSLDGRQTYGYTFGSGTRLTVV.

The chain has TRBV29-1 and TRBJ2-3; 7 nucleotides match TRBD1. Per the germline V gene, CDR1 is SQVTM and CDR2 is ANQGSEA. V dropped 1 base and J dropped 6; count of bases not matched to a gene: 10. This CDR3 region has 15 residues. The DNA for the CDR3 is TGCAGCGTTGAAGGCGGACAGGTCCTCTTGGATACGCAGTATTTT. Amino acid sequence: CSVEGGQVLLDTQYF.

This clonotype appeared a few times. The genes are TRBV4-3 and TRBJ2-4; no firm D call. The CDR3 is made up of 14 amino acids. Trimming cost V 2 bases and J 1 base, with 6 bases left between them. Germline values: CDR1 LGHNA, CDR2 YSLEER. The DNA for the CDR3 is TGCGCCAGCAGCCAAAGAATGGCCAAAAACATTCAGTACTTC. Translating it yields CASSQRMAKNIQYF.

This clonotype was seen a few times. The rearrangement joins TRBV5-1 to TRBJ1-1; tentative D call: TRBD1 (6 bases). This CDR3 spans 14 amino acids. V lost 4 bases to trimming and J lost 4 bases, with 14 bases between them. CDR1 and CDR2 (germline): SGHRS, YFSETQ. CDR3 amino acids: CASSAEGVGTEAFF. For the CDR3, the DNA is TGCGCCAGCAGCGCGGAGGGGGTGGGCACTGAAGCTTTCTTT.